The present TCR beta chain was sequenced within a study of T cell responses to AZD1222 COVID-19 vaccine. Study findings and constraints: It should be noted that donors were predominantly white British and more often female, and clonal diversity was possibly underestimated. Two doses of AZD1222 preceded a rise in Spike-specific TCR breadth and depth. At baseline, seropositivity was found in only a handful of AZD1222 recipients.

About this clone itself: The antigen is undetermined.

Here immunoSEQ multiplex PCR was the method, and the copy in TCRdb shows in-frame clones only, minus some. The profile shows about 150,000 clones, about 90% of them singletons. The germline V gene encodes CDR1 MGHDK and CDR2 SYGVNS. V was cut by 4 bases and J by 0 bases, with 12 bases left in between. The CDR3 runs to 15 residues. The sample in question was peripheral blood, obtained on day 0 of AZD1222 vaccination. This chain uses TRBV25-1 with TRBJ1-2; D might be TRBD1 (5 bases). The sequence was obtained from an adult in good health. The CDR3 is CASSVGYRPNYGYTF. CDR3 nucleotides: TGTGCCAGCAGTGTTGGCTACAGGCCTAACTATGGCTACACCTTC.